Sequencing of this T cell receptor (beta chain) was carried out in a study of T cells in women clearing cervical HPV infection. To note about this clone: The read comes to an end 3 residues before the CDR3 does, leaving the germline J gene to fill in the end.

V was clipped by 3 bases and J by 0 bases; unmatched bases: 2. The germline gives CDR1 DFQATT, CDR2 SNEGSKA (reference sequence). The CDR3 length is 14 residues. The data were produced by immunoSEQ multiplex PCR, yet TCRdb's version contains in-frame clones alone and is incomplete. The sample has approximately 52,000 clones. This clonotype was obtained from a woman between 18 and 69 years old with a cervical HPV16 infection that either progressed to CIN3+ or cleared (not recorded which). The sample comprised blood buffy coat. The chain recombines TRBV20-1 with TRBJ2-1, with TRBD2 matching over 7 bases. The part of the CDR3 DNA that was read is TGCAGTGCTAGTCCGGGGGGCTCCTACAATGAG. Residues: CSASPGGSYNE. The whole CDR3 sequence is CSASPGGSYNEQFF.